These 13 T cell receptor beta chains share one sample of origin, sequenced in a study of CD8 T cells in Susac syndrome. Reverse transcription of roughly 0.5 to 1 ug RNA used random hexamers. TCRdb used MiXCR to reprocess the immunoSEQ multiplex PCR reads, holding one entry per CDR3 protein. The table shows approximately 280,000 distinct CDR3 sequences, with about 85% occurring only once. Sequencing was carried out using CD8+ T cells from PBMCs. The source of these receptors is a human donor with multiple sclerosis.

The chain recombines TRBV12-3 or TRBV12-4 with TRBJ2-1, with 7 bases identical to TRBD2. The V gene end was trimmed by 6 bases and the J gene end by 8 bases; junction bases not matched to a gene: 7. CDR3 length: 13 residues. This CDR3 reads CASRQNGGDEQFF. The CDR3 DNA reads as TGTGCCAGCAGGCAAAATGGGGGGGATGAGCAGTTCTTC.

This rearrangement joins TRBV28 to TRBJ2-4; D is perhaps TRBD1 or TRBD2 (6 bases each). The V end was cut by 6 bases, the J end by 6 bases, with 15 bases between. The CDR3 covers 14 residues. From germline, CDR1 is MDHEN and CDR2 SYDVKM. The CDR3 here is CASRGGTPGNIQYF. For the CDR3, the DNA is TGTGCCAGCAGGGGCGGGACACCAGGAAACATTCAGTACTTC. The full variable domain, its missing parts supplied by reference TRBV28 and TRBJ2-4, is DVKVTQSSRYLVKRTGEKVFLECVQDMDHENMFWYRQDPGLGLRLIYFSYDVKMKEKGDIPEGYSVSREKKERFSLILESASTNQTSMYLCASRGGTPGNIQYFGAGTRLSVL.

This chain connects TRBV4-2 to TRBJ2-1; D possibly corresponds to TRBD2 (6 bases). This CDR3 has 17 residues. Germline CDR1 and CDR2: LGHNA and YNFKEQ. V gave up 2 bases and J gave up 0 bases, with 14 bases separating them. For the CDR3, the DNA is TGTGCCAGCAGCCAACCTAGCGCTTACCGCTCCTACAATGAGCAGTTCTTC. Protein: CASSQPSAYRSYNEQFF.

The genes are TRBV11-2 and TRBJ2-7, with D possibly being TRBD2 (6 bases). The CDR3 extends over 16 amino acids. Germline assignment: CDR1 SGHAT and CDR2 FQNNGV. Trimming removed 1 base at V and 0 bases at J, with 13 bases between. The CDR3 here is CASSLAGGVSSYEQYF. The CDR3 nucleotides are TGTGCCAGCAGCTTAGCTGGCGGGGTTAGCTCCTACGAGCAGTACTTC.

The rearrangement links TRBV7-6 to TRBJ2-5, with D maybe TRBD1 (6 bases). Germline V gene sequence: CDR1 SGHVS, CDR2 FNYEAQ. V lost 1 base, J lost 5 bases, and 14 bases lay in between. The CDR3 covers 15 residues. CDR3 sequence reads: CASSLVNRVRETQYF. CDR3 DNA: TGTGCCAGCAGCTTAGTTAACAGGGTCCGGGAGACCCAGTACTTC.

V usage is TRBV19 and J usage is TRBJ1-1; D remains ambiguous. The germline V gene has CDR1 LNHDA and CDR2 SQIVND (reference sequence). V lost 11 bases, J lost 0 bases, and 13 bases lay in between. The CDR3 is made up of 13 amino acids. This CDR3 is CACSGTLNTEAFF. In nucleotides, the CDR3 is TGTGCCTGCAGTGGCACCCTGAACACTGAAGCTTTCTTT.

The chain combines TRBV9 with TRBJ1-5; 9 nucleotides line up with TRBD1. The V gene's germline CDR1 is SGDLS and CDR2 YYNGEE. J gave up 4 bases and V 4 bases, and 6 bases lay outside the gene matches. This CDR3 comprises 15 residues. The DNA of the CDR3 is TGTGCCAGCAGCCCGAGAGGGACAGGGAATCAGCCCCAGCATTTT. Translated, it gives CASSPRGTGNQPQHF.

The chain recombines TRBV28 with TRBJ2-5; perhaps TRBD1 as D (8 bases). The CDR3 consists of 16 residues. The germline V and J ends were trimmed by 4 bases and 1 base, with 16 bases remaining between them. The germline V gene encodes CDR1 MDHEN and CDR2 SYDVKM. CDR3 DNA: TGTGCCAGCAGTTCGCACAGGGGGGGGAGCCAAGAGACCCAGTACTTC. Residues: CASSSHRGGSQETQYF.

The chain couples TRBV28 to TRBJ2-1, with 11 bases matching TRBD2. V trimming: 3 bases; J trimming: 0 bases; junction bases outside the gene matches: 13. CDR3 length equals 20 residues. Per the germline V gene, CDR1 is MDHEN and CDR2 is SYDVKM. The CDR3 region has the DNA TGTGCCAGCAGTTTTCCCGGGACTAGCGGCGTTATTAGCTCCTACAATGAGCAGTTCTTC. Translation gives CASSFPGTSGVISSYNEQFF. Supplemented by reference TRBV28 and TRBJ2-1, the full variable domain reads DVKVTQSSRYLVKRTGEKVFLECVQDMDHENMFWYRQDPGLGLRLIYFSYDVKMKEKGDIPEGYSVSREKKERFSLILESASTNQTSMYLCASSFPGTSGVISSYNEQFFGPGTRLTVL.

This clonotype was counted a single time. This chain links TRBV5-1 with TRBJ1-1; 12 bases fit TRBD1. The CDR3 sequence is 18 residues long. The V and J ends lost 0 bases and 1 base, in that order; junction bases with no gene match: 7. Germline-derived CDR1 and CDR2 are SGHRS and YFSETQ. The CDR3 bases are TGCGCCAGCAGCTTGGGGTCCGGGACAGGGGGCGAGAACACTGAAGCTTTCTTT. Its protein product is CASSLGSGTGGENTEAFF.

About this clonotype itself: Its ends do not fully match the called genes, so a read error is possible. The chain carries TRBV28 and TRBJ2-2; perhaps TRBD1 as D (6 bases). The CDR3 spans 18 residues. CDR1 and CDR2 (germline): MDHEN, SYDVKM. The CDR3 DNA follows: TGTACCAGCAGTTTATCACTCCAGGGGCTAGCAGACACCGGGGAGCTGTTTTTT. Its translation: CTSSLSLQGLADTGELFF. Complete variable domain (other parts from reference TRBV28 and TRBJ2-2): DVKVTQSSRYLVKRTGEKVFLECVQDMDHENMFWYRQDPGLGLRLIYFSYDVKMKEKGDIPEGYSVSREKKERFSLILESASTNQTSMYLCTSSLSLQGLADTGELFFGEGSRLTVL.

The gene calls are TRBV27 and TRBJ2-7, with unresolved D. Germline CDR1 MNHEY, CDR2 SMNVEV (reference sequence). The CDR3 extends over 13 amino acids. V was clipped by 0 bases and J by 3 bases, with 6 bases between them. The CDR3 protein is CASSLSVRYEQYF. As DNA, the CDR3 is TGTGCCAGCAGTTTATCCGTTCGCTACGAGCAGTACTTC.

The chain carries TRBV18 and TRBJ2-7, with D possibly being TRBD1 (6 bases). The CDR3 is 16 amino acids. V was pared by 0 bases and J by 3 bases, with 15 bases between. Germline V CDR1 and CDR2: KGHSH, LQKENI. The CDR3 loop reads CASSPPGRGGIYEQYF. Here the CDR3 DNA reads TGTGCCAGCTCACCACCTGGCAGGGGCGGAATCTACGAGCAGTACTTC.